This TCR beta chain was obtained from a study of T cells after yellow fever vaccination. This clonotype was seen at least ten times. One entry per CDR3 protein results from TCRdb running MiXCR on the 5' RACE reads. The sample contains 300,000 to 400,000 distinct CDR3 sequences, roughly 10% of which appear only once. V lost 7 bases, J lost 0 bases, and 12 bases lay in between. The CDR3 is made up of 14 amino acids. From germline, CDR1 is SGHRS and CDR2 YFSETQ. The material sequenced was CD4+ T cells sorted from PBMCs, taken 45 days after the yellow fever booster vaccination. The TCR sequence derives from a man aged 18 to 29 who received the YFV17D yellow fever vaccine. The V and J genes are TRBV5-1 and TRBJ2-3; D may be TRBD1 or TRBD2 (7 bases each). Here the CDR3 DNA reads TGCGCCAGCGTCAGGGGGGGGAGCACAGATACGCAGTATTTT. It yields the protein CASVRGGSTDTQYF. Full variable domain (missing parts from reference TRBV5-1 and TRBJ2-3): KAGVTQTPRYLIKTRGQQVTLSCSPISGHRSVSWYQQTPGQGLQFLFEYFSETQRNKGNFPGRFSGRQFSNSRSEMNVSTLELGDSALYLCASVRGGSTDTQYFGPGTRLTVL.